This entry describes one T cell receptor beta chain. Its binding antigen is unknown. One base away there is no much larger clone; base qualities are not given. The data belong to a study of cytomegalovirus exposure and HLA in healthy donors (dated by TCRdb to about 2017). About the investigation overall: An earlier analysis of several hundred of the donors reported under 300 Gb of sequence data and 95 million to 130 million unique TCR beta sequences obtained from some 200 million T cells. Roughly 300 gigabases of sequencing data and roughly 80 million unique TCR sequences made up an early release that covered about 640 HLA-typed donors. Among the roughly 400 genotyped donors, around 81% belonged to the genetic ancestry cluster associated with self-reported Caucasian donors. The aim of the study was to test whether cataloging public T cell receptors could identify signatures of past pathogen exposure. Using immunosequencing, the study profiled T cell repertoires from 550 to 750 subjects and related those repertoires to cytomegalovirus serostatus. Along with the roughly 700-subject first cohort, a separate validation cohort of over a hundred different subjects was used. To predict cytomegalovirus infection status, the study combined high-throughput TCR immunosequencing, statistical association of individual TCRs with disease status, and machine learning. In a later analysis, previously published TCR beta repertoires from about 670 donors were re-analyzed and high-resolution HLA genotyping was added so that TCR occurrence patterns could be studied. Rather than drawing on any new phenotypic data, the later analysis identified candidate immune exposures from TCR beta sequences and the way those sequences occurred across donors. To decide whether each TCR beta V gene segment behaved as functional or pseudogenic, an earlier analysis of over 500 of the donors relied on high-throughput TCR beta sequencing. Donor age, sex, ethnicity and CMV serostatus were collected together with the repertoire data. A later genetic analysis used genome-wide SNP genotypes for about 65% of the roughly 700 donors, treating that subset as a discovery cohort. All discovery cohort repertoires had been generated using a single sequencing platform. HLA typing covered class I and class II loci at four-digit resolution. The number of typed donors differed by locus: about 620-640 for A, B, C, DRB1 and DQB1; about 520 for DQA1; some 610 for DPA1; and about 450 for DPB1. Because of strong linkage in the cohort, 4 to 6 DR-DQ haplotypes were treated as single units for association and clustering. Across 300 to 400 genotyped donors of the cohort, an average of about 250,000 unique TCR beta nucleotide sequences per donor were sequenced, and approximately 19% of those sequences were non-productive. Study-wide findings and limitations: When HLA alleles, especially DR and DQ, strongly co-occurred, attributing TCR associations to individual alleles was difficult. Because the 87-base-pair reads could not distinguish some IMGT-functional V segments, including TRBV6-2 and TRBV6-3, those segments were excluded. In both the original and validation cohorts, the classifier was reported to diagnose cytomegalovirus status with high specificity and sensitivity. In a later analysis, most CMV-associated TCR beta chains were found to appear HLA-restricted, with HLA associations seemingly driven largely by CMV exposure. The study listed 150 to 200 TCR beta chains as associated with cytomegalovirus. Because HLA typing was missing for some donors at each locus, association tests included only the typed subset. An earlier analysis of approximately 500 of the donors showed that most TCR beta V segments appeared in productive rearrangements either about 87% or about 30% of the time, which broadly matched IMGT annotations. In a later analysis, several top co-occurrence clusters were reported to appear linked to parvovirus B19, influenza, CMV and Epstein-Barr virus. A later genetic analysis associated a missense DCLRE1C variant with V-gene and J-gene trimming of TCR beta chains, and an independent cohort replicated the association. In a later analysis, some 18,000 TCR beta sequences were associated with specific HLA alleles at a false discovery rate of 0.05. In a later analysis, HLA-associated TCR beta chains were found to be more clonally expanded and to have lower generation probabilities than equally common non-associated chains. The sequencing pipeline was judged likely to have produced a cluster of highly shared sequence variants as a technical artifact. A further reported finding was that TCR beta sequences accurately predicted the HLA-A and HLA-B alleles for most subjects in the first cohort. Linkage disequilibrium might explain the correlated functional status among segregating V segments, but an unknown experimental factor could not be ruled out. According to a later analysis, TCR association rates differed among HLA loci, with DRB1 alleles showing the most associated TCRs and HLA-C alleles showing the fewest. It was suggested by the authors that the approach could potentially be generalized to other disease states and immunological phenotypes. This cohort had only TCR beta chains sequenced, and the lack of alpha or paired-chain data limited which features could be detected. The only immune exposure information available for the cohort was CMV serostatus. About 15 rarely observed V segments, including chromosome 9 orphons, were excluded from the earlier analysis of just under 600 of the donors because counts were too low. Roughly uniform sequencing depth across donors was assumed in presence/absence analyses, although this assumption may not hold. Compared with the roughly 670-donor mean, donors in an Asian-associated ancestry cluster had fewer N-insertions in productive TCRs, according to a later genetic analysis. In vitro tests confirmed that a few of the cytomegalovirus-associated TCR beta chains recognize cytomegalovirus antigens. Across donors, most TCR sequences were observed very rarely, whereas some public TCRs were present in many individuals.

The cohort was made up of approximately 670 healthy bone marrow donors. Cohort members were all nominally healthy when sampled, although unrecorded immune exposures were likely present. The donor was CMV seropositive and was included in the group of 250 to 300 seropositive cohort members. Each donor provided a peripheral blood sample, and peripheral blood mononuclear cells were used for TCR beta sequencing. The Qiagen DNeasy Blood Extraction Kit was used to extract genomic DNA from the blood cell samples. Compared with germline, V lacks 3 bases and J lacks 5 bases; bases without a gene match: 12. The germline V gene specifies SGHDT as CDR1 and YYEEEE as CDR2. The CDR3 starts with the cysteine, ends with the phenylalanine, and has 16 residues. Only CDR3 DNA remains: 48 bases, in frame from the first base. The library was generated by the immunoSEQ multiplex PCR assay. A mixture of 60 forward primers for TCR Vbeta segments and 13 reverse primers for TCR Jbeta segments was used in the multiplex PCR. The CDR3 region of rearranged TCR beta genes was amplified from genomic DNA by a multiplex PCR assay. On the Illumina HiSeq System, the amplified TCR beta libraries were sequenced as 87-base-pair reads. As for the original processing: A later analysis tallied tens of millions of unique TCR beta chains across the 640 or so repertoires, and about 12 million of those chains were shared by two or more donors. Raw reads were error-corrected and collapsed into unique sequences by a nearest-neighbor algorithm in which closely related sequences were merged to remove PCR and sequencing errors. V, D and J gene segments were assigned by aligning CDR3 sequences to IMGT reference sequences. Each retained sequence needed at least a six-nucleotide match to both a V gene segment and a J gene segment. A rearrangement counted as productive if the CDR3 had no stop codons and remained in frame with V and J, and every other rearrangement counted as non-productive. Following IMGT convention, CDR3 was defined as the stretch from the second conserved V-encoded cysteine to the conserved J-encoded phenylalanine. The earlier analysis of a few hundred of the donors excluded any sequence lacking an unambiguous match to a single V gene segment. An earlier analysis of several hundred of the donors classified V segments as functional when productive rearrangements were above 56.7% and as segregating when the standard deviation between donors was above 5%. A statistical classification framework was developed to diagnose cytomegalovirus status using the catalog of TCR beta chain sequences. A later analysis assigned V and J genes by comparing TCR nucleotide sequences with IMGT/GENE-DB human TR gene sequences. Using the TCRdist pipeline, a later analysis assigned CDR3 sequences along with most-parsimonious VDJ recombination scenarios. In a later analysis, every TCR beta chain was defined by the combination of its CDR3 amino acid sequence and its V-gene family, and reads without a unique V-gene family were dropped. As a way to deal with suspected cross-contamination and a sequencing artifact, a later analysis dropped 450 to 600 nucleotide sequences that were highly shared and had low generation probability. In a later analysis, a clonal expansion index was calculated for each public chain from normalized within-repertoire ranks of inferred template counts. A later analysis computed generation probabilities with a VDJ recombination model fitted to out-of-frame rearrangements, and checked the results against IGoR. In a later analysis, hypergeometric tests were used to score TCR-TCR, TCR-HLA and TCR-CMV co-occurrence, with a repertoire-size bias correction applied to TCR pairs. In a later analysis, false discovery rates were estimated by permuting HLA or CMV assignments 20 times. In a later analysis, co-occurring TCRs were grouped using DBSCAN, and TCRdist sequence similarity was added for clustering within HLA-allele-positive subsets. For co-occurrence clustering, repertoires with fewer than 30,000 or more than 120,000 public chains were excluded, along with roughly 5 repertoires with anomalous nucleotide sharing. TCRdb took this table from immuneACCESS and kept in-frame rearrangements with V and J called. Such tables lack part of the clones; where checked against another copy, unresolved V genes explain under half of the gap, and the rest is unexplained. From that table come the V and J calls and clone size; the DNA was used to work out D and trimming. In this sample the table shows 130,000 or so clones, about 73% of which occur a single time. The ten largest clones capture about 2.1% of the sample.

Specimen: PBMCs. This TCR came from a woman aged 40 to 55 in good health and CMV-seropositive. The sequence is built from TRBV5-6 and TRBJ1-2; the junction holds 8 bases that match TRBD1. The CDR3 loop reads CASSSRRTGTWYGYTF. The nucleotide sequence reads as follows: TGTGCCAGCAGCTCGAGAAGGACAGGGACCTGGTATGGCTACACCTTC.